The entry that follows covers one T cell receptor beta chain sequence. Antigen: not known. This record belongs to a study of T-cell memory formation after mild COVID-19. The study's findings and limits: There was no confirmation that second-wave clones peaking on day 37 were SARS-CoV-2 specific.

The CDR3 totals 16 residues. With 4 bases removed from V and 4 bases from J, the gap between germline ends came to 20 bases. Germline V lookup: CDR1 SGHTS, CDR2 YDEGEE. TCRdb re-called the 5' RACE reads through MiXCR, storing one row per CDR3 protein. The table shows around 250,000 distinct CDR3 sequences, with over 9% occurring only once. This receptor was obtained from a man between 18 and 35 years old who had mild COVID-19 (a few samples of this study predate the infection). Cell type and time point are not known. The sequenced material came from PBMCs or a T cell subset sorted from them (not recorded which). The chain recombines TRBV5-8 with TRBJ2-5, with D possibly TRBD2 on 5 matching bases. Written as DNA, the CDR3 is TGTGCCAGCAGCCCTAAGGAATCGCGGAGGCGAGAGACCCAGTACTTC. Residues: CASSPKESRRRETQYF. The variable domain in full, with the rest retrieved from reference TRBV5-8 and TRBJ2-5, is EAGVTQSPTHLIKTRGQQATLRCSPISGHTSVYWYQQALGLGLQFLLWYDEGEERNRGNFPPRFSGRQFPNYSSELNVNALELEDSALYLCASSPKESRRRETQYFGPGTRLLVL.